This T cell receptor (beta chain) was obtained from a study of T-cell reconstitution after alpha-beta-depleted transplantation in children. Details on this clonotype: Antigen unknown.

The V gene's germline CDR1 is KGHDR and CDR2 SFDVKD. The CDR3 loop spans 18 amino acids. V shed 6 bases and J shed 0 bases, with 20 bases lying between them. Whole-study findings and limits: Diversity and T-cell counts at one year after transplant derived mostly from new T cells.

During its preparation, the TCRbeta library received unique molecular identifiers. TCRdb re-analysed the PCR reads in MiXCR, keeping a single row per CDR3 protein. The sample includes 450,000 to 600,000 distinct CDR3 sequences, over 10% seen only once; the top ten take roughly 2.3%. This clonotype was obtained from a male patient aged 5 to 17 who had a stem cell transplant for acute myeloid leukemia, so the T cells may come from the graft donor. The chain recombines TRBV24-1 with TRBJ2-1, with TRBD2 as a possible D gene (5 bases). The sample consisted of PBMCs, mostly from graft donor cells, taken 360 days after TCRalphabeta/CD19-depleted stem cell transplant. The CDR3 bases are TGTGCCACCAGTCCAATGGAGGACGGCTACTCCTCCTACAATGAGCAGTTCTTC. Amino acids: CATSPMEDGYSSYNEQFF.